This TCR beta chain was sequenced during a study of metastatic and nonmetastatic thyroid tumors (dated by TCRdb to the early 2020s). About the full investigation: Repertoires were compared across peripheral blood and tumor or nodule tissue samples from malignant and benign thyroid patients.

None of the patients had been given any treatment before thyroid surgery. Using T-cell receptor beta sequencing, the study looked back at clinical samples from patients collected from about 2011 to 2018. This clone was seen many times. The antigen it recognizes is unknown. No qualities accompany the bases; no much larger clone lies one base away. In the same sample, other DNA sequences code for this CDR3. The method behind the library was PCR. TCRdb names Illumina HiSeq 4000 as the instrument used. High-throughput sequencing was used to profile the TCR beta-chain CDR3 region of every patient. The study's own analysis went as follows. A classifier to discriminate distant-metastatic papillary thyroid cancer patients was built from CDR3 differences across clinicopathological groups. The Shannon index was used to measure repertoire diversity, and the Morisita-Horn index was used to measure how similar tumor and blood repertoires were. Clones were called with MiXCR by TCRdb after fastp trimmed the public reads at Q25, and only in-frame beta chains were retained. The V and J calls were not made by the authors but by TCRdb's processing. Within this sample are about 22,000 clones, with roughly 15% of them counted one time only. The top ten clones comprise around 15% of the sample.

The germline V gene encodes CDR1 MNHEY and CDR2 SMNVEV (reference sequence). Cut back by 6 bases and 4 bases, the V and J ends lie 15 bases apart. The CDR3 measures 14 amino acids from cysteine to phenylalanine. The sequence is cut down to CDR3 DNA, 42 bases in frame from base 1. General conclusions and limits of the study: In both blood and tumor samples, TCR beta diversity was reported to be significantly higher in malignant tumors than in benign nodules.

The sequencing sample was made of tumor tissue. In this chain, TRBV27 is recombined with TRBJ2-5; too little of a D gene remains to name it. The sequence came from a female donor with papillary thyroid cancer or a benign thyroid nodule (not recorded which). Some clones in this sample may be carry-over from other donors' samples. The DNA sequence is TGTGCCAGCAGGGCGCTGAGTCGATTAGAGACCCAGTACTTC. It specifies CASRALSRLETQYF.